The source of this T cell receptor beta chain is a study of shared clonotypes between healthy human individuals. Whole-study results and caveats: Across subsets, estimated richness was generally greater for naive than for memory populations.

The assay was immunoSEQ multiplex PCR, and TCRdb's table has in-frame clones only and misses some. The sample includes some 1,400,000 clones, approximately 96% of them seen just once. On this clone: No antigen is known for it.

CDR1 and CDR2 (germline): SGHRS, YFSETQ. This CDR3 contains 14 residues. V lost 4 bases to trimming and J lost 0 bases, with 10 bases between them. The chain links TRBV5-1 to TRBJ1-1; D is possibly TRBD1 (6 bases). The material sequenced was naive CD4+ T cells sorted from blood. As for subset: CD45RA+ positively selected. This sequence originates from a man aged 25-45 years in good health. The CDR3 protein is CASSKTGLNTEAFF. The CDR3 nucleotides are TGCGCCAGCAGCAAGACAGGACTGAACACTGAAGCTTTCTTT.